What follows is one T cell receptor (beta chain) and its context. This entry comes from a study of T cell changes during pregnancy in multiple sclerosis. The protocol was immunoSEQ multiplex PCR, while the TCRdb copy is restricted to in-frame clones and leaves out a portion. The repertoire has approximately 66,000 clones, 92% of them found once; the top ten carry roughly 1.9%. The V gene end was trimmed by 3 bases and the J gene end by 3 bases; junction bases not matched to a gene: 3. The V gene's germline CDR1 is SGHTS and CDR2 YDEGEE. This CDR3 is 14 amino acids long. This sequence originates from a female donor in good health, enrolled as a control in a pregnancy study. Sample: peripheral blood, taken in the third trimester of pregnancy. The chain couples TRBV5-8 to TRBJ2-5, with TRBD1 matching over 9 bases. The CDR3 DNA is TGTGCCAGCAGCTCACGGGACAGGGAAGAGACCCAGTACTTC. It codes for CASSSRDREETQYF. The full variable domain, its missing parts supplied by reference TRBV5-8 and TRBJ2-5, is EAGVTQSPTHLIKTRGQQATLRCSPISGHTSVYWYQQALGLGLQFLLWYDEGEERNRGNFPPRFSGRQFPNYSSELNVNALELEDSALYLCASSSRDREETQYFGPGTRLLVL.